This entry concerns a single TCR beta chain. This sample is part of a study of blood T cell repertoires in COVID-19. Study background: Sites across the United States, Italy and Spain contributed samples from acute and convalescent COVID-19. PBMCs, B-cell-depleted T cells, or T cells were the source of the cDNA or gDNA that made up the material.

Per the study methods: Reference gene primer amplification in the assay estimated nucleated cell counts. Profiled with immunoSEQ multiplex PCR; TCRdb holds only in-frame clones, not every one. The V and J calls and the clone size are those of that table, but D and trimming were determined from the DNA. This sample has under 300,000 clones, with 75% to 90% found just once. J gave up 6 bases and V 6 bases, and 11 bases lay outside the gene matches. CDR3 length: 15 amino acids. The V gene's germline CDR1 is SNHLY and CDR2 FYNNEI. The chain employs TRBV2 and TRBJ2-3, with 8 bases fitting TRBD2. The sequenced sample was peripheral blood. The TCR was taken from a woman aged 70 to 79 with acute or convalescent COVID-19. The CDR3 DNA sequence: TGTGCCAGCAGGATGCAGCGGGGGCGGGGGGATACGCAGTATTTT. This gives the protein CASRMQRGRGDTQYF. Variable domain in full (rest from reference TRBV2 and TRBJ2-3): EPEVTQTPSHQVTQMGQEVILRCVPISNHLYFYWYRQILGQKVEFLVSFYNNEISEKSEIFDDQFSVERPDGSNFTLKIRSTKLEDSAMYFCASRMQRGRGDTQYFGPGTRLTVL.